The clone carrying this T cell receptor (beta chain) was observed a handful of times. Its antigen is unidentified. This record comes from a study of beta chain features in type 1 diabetes. Study-level findings and limits: TCRB repertoires of naive, central memory and Treg cells appeared more similar among patients than among healthy donors.

Trimming took 1 base from V and 3 from J, leaving 8 bases between them. The CDR3 has 14 amino acids. Germline-derived CDR1 and CDR2 are SGHTA and FQGNSA. The investigators reverse transcribed all of the isolated RNA, so they sequenced expressed TCRB transcripts. Produced via immunoSEQ multiplex PCR; TCRdb's table is partial and in-frame only. The sample includes under 550,000 clones, over 9.5% of them seen just once. The TCR sequence derives from a woman aged 18 to 35 in good health. Material for sequencing was naive CD4+ T cells from blood. The chain couples TRBV7-2 to TRBJ2-3, with D unclear. As DNA, the CDR3 is TGTGCCAGCAGCTTAGTTGTGCGGACAGATACGCAGTATTTT. Translated: CASSLVVRTDTQYF.